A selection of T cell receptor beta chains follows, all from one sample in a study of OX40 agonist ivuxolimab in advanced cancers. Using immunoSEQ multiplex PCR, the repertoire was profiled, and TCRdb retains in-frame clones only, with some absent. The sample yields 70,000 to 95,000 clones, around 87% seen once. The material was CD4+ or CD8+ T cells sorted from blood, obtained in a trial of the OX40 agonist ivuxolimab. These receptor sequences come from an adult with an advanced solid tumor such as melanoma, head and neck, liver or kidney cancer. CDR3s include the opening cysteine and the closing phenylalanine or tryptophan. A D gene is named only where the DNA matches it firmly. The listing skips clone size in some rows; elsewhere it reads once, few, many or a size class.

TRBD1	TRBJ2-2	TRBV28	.	CASSFSGTGGAVTGELFF	TGTGCCAGCAGTTTCTCCGGGACAGGGGGCGCAGTGACCGGGGAGCTGTTTTTT
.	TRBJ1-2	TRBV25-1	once	CASSDGVVRGYTF	TGTGCCAGCAGTGATGGAGTGGTACGGGGCTACACCTTC
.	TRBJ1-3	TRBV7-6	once	CASSLGGAGTGNTIYF	TGTGCCAGCAGCTTGGGAGGTGCAGGGACTGGAAACACCATATATTTT
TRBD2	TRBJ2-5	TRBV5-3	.	CARSSLSPGTSGQETQYF	TGTGCCAGAAGCTCCCTTAGTCCCGGGACTAGCGGGCAAGAGACCCAGTACTTC
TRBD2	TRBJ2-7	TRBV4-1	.	CAAALRRGGGRYEQYF	TGCGCAGCAGCACTGAGGCGTGGCGGGGGGCGTTACGAGCAGTACTTC
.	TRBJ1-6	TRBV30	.	CAWSWPIKGDSPLHF	TGTGCCTGGAGTTGGCCTATAAAGGGGGATTCACCCCTCCACTTT
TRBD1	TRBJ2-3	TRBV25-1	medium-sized	CASSEVRTGTDTQYF	TGTGCCAGCAGTGAAGTAAGGACAGGGACAGATACGCAGTATTTT
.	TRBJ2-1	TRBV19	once	CASSLRDGSYNEQFF	TGTGCCAGTAGCCTTAGGGACGGCTCCTACAATGAGCAGTTCTTC
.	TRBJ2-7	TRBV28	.	CASSPRRGGQYF	TGTGCCAGCAGTCCTCGCAGGGGAGGGCAGTACTTC
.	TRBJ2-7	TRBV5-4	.	CASSLGGPNTAGWQYF	TGTGCCAGCAGCTTGGGAGGCCCCAACACGGCGGGGTGGCAGTACTTC
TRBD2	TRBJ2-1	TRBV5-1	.	CASSLASGLAGYNEQFF	TGCGCCAGCAGCTTGGCCTCCGGACTAGCGGGCTACAATGAGCAGTTCTTC
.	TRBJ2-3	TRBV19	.	CASSPLRAGTKTDTQYF	TGTGCCAGTAGCCCCCTACGGGCCGGAACAAAAACAGATACGCAGTATTTT
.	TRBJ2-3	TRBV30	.	CAWGASGTMTDTQYF	TGTGCCTGGGGTGCATCAGGGACGATGACAGATACGCAGTATTTT
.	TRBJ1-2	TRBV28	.	CASSLKGYYGYTF	TGTGCCAGCAGTTTGAAGGGGTACTATGGCTACACCTTC
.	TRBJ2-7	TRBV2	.	CASSETRAGVYEQYF	TGTGCCAGCAGTGAAACCCGGGCAGGAGTCTACGAGCAGTACTTC
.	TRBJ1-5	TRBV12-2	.	CASRLARGQPPNQPQHF	TGTGCAAGTCGCTTAGCCCGGGGACAGCCGCCCAATCAGCCCCAGCATTTT
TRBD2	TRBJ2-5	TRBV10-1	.	CASSEGLAGGKETQYF	TGCGCCAGCAGTGAAGGACTAGCGGGAGGAAAAGAGACCCAGTACTTC
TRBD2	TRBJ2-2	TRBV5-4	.	CASSSGTRGAGELFF	TGTGCCAGCAGCTCAGGGACTAGGGGAGCCGGGGAGCTGTTTTTT
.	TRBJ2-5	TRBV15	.	CATSRDLRETQYF	TGTGCCACCAGCAGAGATTTACGTGAGACCCAGTACTTC
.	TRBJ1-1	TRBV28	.	CASSSRGRGNTEAFF	TGTGCCAGCTCCTCCCGGGGCAGGGGCAACACTGAAGCTTTCTTT
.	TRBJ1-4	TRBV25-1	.	CASSEWEGVSEKLFF	TGTGCCAGCAGTGAATGGGAAGGGGTTAGTGAAAAACTGTTTTTT
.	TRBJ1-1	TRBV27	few	CASSWLGAGAEAFF	TGTGCCAGCAGTTGGTTAGGGGCCGGAGCTGAAGCTTTCTTT
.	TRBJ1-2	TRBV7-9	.	CASSPGRGYNYGYTF	TGTGCCAGCAGCCCCGGTAGAGGGTACAACTATGGCTACACCTTC
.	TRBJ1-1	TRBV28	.	CASSRGGPTEAFF	TGTGCCAGCAGCCGCGGGGGGCCCACTGAAGCTTTCTTT
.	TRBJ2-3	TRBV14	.	CASSQLGPWAQYF	TGTGCCAGCAGCCAACTTGGCCCTTGGGCGCAGTATTTT
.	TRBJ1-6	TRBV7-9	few	CASIPDRDSPLHF	TGTGCCAGCATCCCAGACCGGGATTCACCCCTCCACTTT
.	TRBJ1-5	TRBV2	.	CASSAGEASNQPQHF	TGTGCCAGCAGCGCAGGGGAGGCTAGCAATCAGCCCCAGCATTTT
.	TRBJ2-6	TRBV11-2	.	CASSLEGGSGANVLTF	TGTGCCAGCAGCTTAGAAGGGGGGTCTGGGGCCAACGTCCTGACTTTC
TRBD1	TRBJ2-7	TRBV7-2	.	CASSREAMGTGDEQYF	TGTGCCAGCAGCCGGGAGGCGATGGGGACAGGGGACGAGCAGTACTTC
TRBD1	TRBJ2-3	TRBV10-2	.	CASSVQGWDTQYF	TGCGCCAGCAGTGTACAGGGGTGGGATACGCAGTATTTT
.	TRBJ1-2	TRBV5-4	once	CASSLTGGLDGYTF	TGTGCCAGCAGCTTGACAGGTGGCTTAGATGGCTACACCTTC
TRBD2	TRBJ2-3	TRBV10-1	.	CASSETSGATDTQYF	TGCGCCAGCAGTGAGACTAGCGGGGCGACAGATACGCAGTATTTT
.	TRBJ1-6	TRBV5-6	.	CASSLLVRTYNSPLHF	TGTGCCAGCAGCTTGCTAGTCAGGACCTATAATTCACCCCTCCACTTT
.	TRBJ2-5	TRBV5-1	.	CASSQTGRPEGTQYF	TGCGCCAGCAGCCAGACCGGCCGTCCAGAAGGGACCCAGTACTTC
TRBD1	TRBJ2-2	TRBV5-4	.	CASSPGQVNTGELFF	TGTGCCAGCAGCCCAGGACAGGTGAACACCGGGGAGCTGTTTTTT
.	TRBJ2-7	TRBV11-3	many	CASSGTGTRDEQYF	TGTGCCAGCAGCGGAACCGGGACCCGAGACGAGCAGTACTTC
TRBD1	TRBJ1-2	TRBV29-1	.	CSVEQGAGYGYTF	TGCAGCGTTGAACAGGGGGCGGGATATGGCTACACCTTC
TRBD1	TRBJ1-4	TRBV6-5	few	CASRTGTANEKLFF	TGTGCCAGCAGAACCGGGACAGCGAATGAAAAACTGTTTTTT
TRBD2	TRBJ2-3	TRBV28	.	CASSPSAGGLDTQYF	TGTGCCAGCAGCCCCTCGGCGGGAGGTCTAGATACGCAGTATTTT
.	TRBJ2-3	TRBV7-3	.	CASSLGGLSTDTQYF	TGTGCCAGCAGCTTAGGGGGGCTTAGCACAGATACGCAGTATTTT
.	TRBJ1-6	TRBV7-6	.	CASSPQQANNSPLHF	TGTGCCAGCAGCCCCCAACAGGCTAATAATTCACCCCTCCACTTT
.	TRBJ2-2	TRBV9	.	CASAGTPHTGELFF	TGTGCCAGCGCCGGGACACCTCACACCGGGGAGCTGTTTTTT
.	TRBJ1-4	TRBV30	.	CACAAATNEKLFF	TGTGCCTGCGCGGCAGCAACTAATGAAAAACTGTTTTTT
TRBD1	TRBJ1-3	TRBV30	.	CAWTRVPQFRDRGNTIYF	TGTGCCTGGACTCGTGTCCCCCAGTTTCGCGACAGGGGAAATACCATATATTTT
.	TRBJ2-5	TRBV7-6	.	CASSLARGMQETQYF	TGTGCCAGCAGCTTAGCCAGGGGTATGCAAGAGACCCAGTACTTC
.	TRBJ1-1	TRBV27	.	CASSLKGSANTEAFF	TGTGCCAGCAGTTTAAAAGGTAGTGCGAACACTGAAGCTTTCTTT
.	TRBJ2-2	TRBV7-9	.	CASSLATYTGELFF	TGTGCCAGCAGCTTAGCGACTTACACCGGGGAGCTGTTTTTT